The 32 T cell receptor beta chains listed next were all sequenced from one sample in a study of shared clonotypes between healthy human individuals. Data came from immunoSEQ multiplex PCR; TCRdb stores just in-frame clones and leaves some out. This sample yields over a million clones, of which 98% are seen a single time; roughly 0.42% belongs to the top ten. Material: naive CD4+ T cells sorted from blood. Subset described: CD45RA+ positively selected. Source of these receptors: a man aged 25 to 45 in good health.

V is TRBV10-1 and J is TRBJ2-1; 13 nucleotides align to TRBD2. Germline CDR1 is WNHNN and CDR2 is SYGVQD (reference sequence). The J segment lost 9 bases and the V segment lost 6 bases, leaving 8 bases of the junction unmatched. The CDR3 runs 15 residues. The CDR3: CASSLGTSGMVEQFF. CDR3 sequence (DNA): TGCGCCAGCAGCCTTGGGACTAGCGGGATGGTTGAGCAGTTCTTC.

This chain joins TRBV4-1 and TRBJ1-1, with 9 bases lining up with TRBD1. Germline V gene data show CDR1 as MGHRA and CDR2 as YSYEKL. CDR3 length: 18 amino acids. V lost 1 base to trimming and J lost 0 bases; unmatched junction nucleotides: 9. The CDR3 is CASSQAAGTGWVNTEAFF. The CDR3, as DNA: TGCGCCAGCAGCCAAGCCGCAGGGACAGGGTGGGTGAACACTGAAGCTTTCTTT.

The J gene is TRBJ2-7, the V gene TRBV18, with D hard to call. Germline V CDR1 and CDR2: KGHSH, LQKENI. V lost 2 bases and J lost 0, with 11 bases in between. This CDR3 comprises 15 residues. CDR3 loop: CASSPMSRSSYEQYF. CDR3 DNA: TGTGCCAGCTCACCAATGTCCCGAAGCTCCTACGAGCAGTACTTC.

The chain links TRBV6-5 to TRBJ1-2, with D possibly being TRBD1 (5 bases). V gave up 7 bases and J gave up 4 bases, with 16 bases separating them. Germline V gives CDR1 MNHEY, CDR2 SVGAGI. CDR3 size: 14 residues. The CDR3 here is CASNDSPFTYGYTF. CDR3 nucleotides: TGTGCCAGCAATGACAGTCCGTTCACCTATGGCTACACCTTC.

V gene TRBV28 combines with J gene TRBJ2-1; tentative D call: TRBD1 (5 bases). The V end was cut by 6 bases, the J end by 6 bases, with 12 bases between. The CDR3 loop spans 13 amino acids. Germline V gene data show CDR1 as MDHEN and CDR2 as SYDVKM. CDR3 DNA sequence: TGTGCCAGCAGCCCGGACACTTTCAATGAGCAGTTCTTC. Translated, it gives CASSPDTFNEQFF.

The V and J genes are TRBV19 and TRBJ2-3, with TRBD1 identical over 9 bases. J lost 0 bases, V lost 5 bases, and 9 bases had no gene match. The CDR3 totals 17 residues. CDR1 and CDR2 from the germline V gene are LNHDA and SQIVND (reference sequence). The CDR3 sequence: CASSSGQGWVSTDTQYF. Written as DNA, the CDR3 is TGTGCCAGTAGTTCGGGACAGGGCTGGGTTAGCACAGATACGCAGTATTTT.

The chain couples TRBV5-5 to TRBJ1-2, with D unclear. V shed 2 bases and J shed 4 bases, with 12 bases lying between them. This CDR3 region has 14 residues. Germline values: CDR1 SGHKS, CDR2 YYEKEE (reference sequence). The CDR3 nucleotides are TGTGCCAGCAGCTTCGGCAGTGGATTCTATGGCTACACCTTC. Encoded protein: CASSFGSGFYGYTF.

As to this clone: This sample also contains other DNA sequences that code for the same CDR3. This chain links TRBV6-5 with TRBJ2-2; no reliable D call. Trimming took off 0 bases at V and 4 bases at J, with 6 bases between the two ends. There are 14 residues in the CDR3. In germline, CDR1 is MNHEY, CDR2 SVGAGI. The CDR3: CASSYSTLTGELFF. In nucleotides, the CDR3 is TGTGCCAGCAGTTACTCGACCCTCACCGGGGAGCTGTTTTTT.

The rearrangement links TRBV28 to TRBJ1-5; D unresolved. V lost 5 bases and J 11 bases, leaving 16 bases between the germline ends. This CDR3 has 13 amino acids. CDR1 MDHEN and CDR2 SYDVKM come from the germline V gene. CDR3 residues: CASSKPPPLSQHF. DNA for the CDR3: TGTGCCAGCAGTAAACCACCCCCACTGTCCCAGCATTTT.

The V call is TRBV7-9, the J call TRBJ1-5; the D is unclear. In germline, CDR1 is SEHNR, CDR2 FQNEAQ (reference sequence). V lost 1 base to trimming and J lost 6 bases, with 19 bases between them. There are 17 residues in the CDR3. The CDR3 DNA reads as TGTGCCAGCAGCTTAGGGGAAATACACCGCTCCTCTCAGCCCCAGCATTTT. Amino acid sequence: CASSLGEIHRSSQPQHF.

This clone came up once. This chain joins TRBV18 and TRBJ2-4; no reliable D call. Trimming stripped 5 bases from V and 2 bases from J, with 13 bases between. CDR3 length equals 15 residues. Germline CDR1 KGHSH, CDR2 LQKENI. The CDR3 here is CASSSRSGSKNIQYF. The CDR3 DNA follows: TGTGCCAGCTCATCTAGGAGTGGGTCCAAAAACATTCAGTACTTC. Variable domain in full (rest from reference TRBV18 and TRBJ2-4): NAGVMQNPRHLVRRRGQEARLRCSPMKGHSHVYWYRQLPEEGLKFMVYLQKENIIDESGMPKERFSAEFPKEGPSILRIQQVVRGDSAAYFCASSSRSGSKNIQYFGAGTRLSVL.

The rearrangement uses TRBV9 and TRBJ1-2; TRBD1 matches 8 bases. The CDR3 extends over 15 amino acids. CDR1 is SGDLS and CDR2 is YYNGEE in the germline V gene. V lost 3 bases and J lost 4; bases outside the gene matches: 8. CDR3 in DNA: TGTGCCAGCAGCGCCGGTGGACAGGGTCCCTATGGCTACACCTTC. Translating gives CASSAGGQGPYGYTF. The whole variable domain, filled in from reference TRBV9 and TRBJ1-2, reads DSGVTQTPKHLITATGQRVTLRCSPRSGDLSVYWYQQSLDQGLQFLIQYYNGEERAKGNILERFSAQQFPDLHSELNLSSLELGDSALYFCASSAGGQGPYGYTFGSGTRLTVV.

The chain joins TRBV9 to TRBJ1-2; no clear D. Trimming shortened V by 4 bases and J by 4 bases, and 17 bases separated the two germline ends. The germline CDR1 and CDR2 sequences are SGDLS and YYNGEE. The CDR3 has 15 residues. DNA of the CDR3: TGTGCCAGCAGCCCTGGTTTGGCCGTGGGCTATGGCTACACCTTC. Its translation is CASSPGLAVGYGYTF.

CDR3 loop: CASSPRGLAARTSTDTQYF. Written as DNA, the CDR3 is TGTGCCAGCTCACCGCGTGGGCTAGCGGCTAGAACTAGCACAGATACGCAGTATTTT. V usage is TRBV18 and J usage is TRBJ2-3, with 7 positions matching TRBD2. V dropped 3 bases and J dropped 0; count of bases not matched to a gene: 15. Germline V CDR1 and CDR2: KGHSH, LQKENI. This CDR3 comprises 19 residues.

The DNA of the CDR3 is TGCGCCAGCAGCCAATCACCGACAGGGGTCGGCACAGATACGCAGTATTTT. As protein: CASSQSPTGVGTDTQYF. The J gene is TRBJ2-3, the V gene TRBV5-1, with TRBD1 identical over 8 bases. The V gene's germline CDR1 is SGHRS and CDR2 YFSETQ. V lost 4 bases, J lost 1 base, and 11 bases stayed unmatched. The CDR3 is made up of 17 amino acids.

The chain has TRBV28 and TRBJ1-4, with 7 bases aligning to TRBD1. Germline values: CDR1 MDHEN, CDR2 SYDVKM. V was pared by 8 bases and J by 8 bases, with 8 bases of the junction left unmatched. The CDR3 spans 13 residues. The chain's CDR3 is CASLETGSEKLFF. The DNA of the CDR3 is TGTGCCAGCCTAGAGACAGGGTCGGAAAAACTGTTTTTT.

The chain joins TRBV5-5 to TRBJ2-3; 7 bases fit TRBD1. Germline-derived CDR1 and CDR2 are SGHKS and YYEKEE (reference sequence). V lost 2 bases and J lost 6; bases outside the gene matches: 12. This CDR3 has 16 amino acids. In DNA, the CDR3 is TGTGCCAGCAGCTTAAGTGGAGTTGAGGGGGCTGATACGCAGTATTTT. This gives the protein CASSLSGVEGADTQYF.

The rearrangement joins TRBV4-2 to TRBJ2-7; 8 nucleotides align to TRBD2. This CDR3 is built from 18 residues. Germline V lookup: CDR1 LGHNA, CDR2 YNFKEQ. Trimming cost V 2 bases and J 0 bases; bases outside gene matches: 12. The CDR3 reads CASSQKLILAGGSYEQYF. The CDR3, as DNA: TGTGCCAGCAGCCAAAAACTTATTCTAGCGGGCGGCTCCTACGAGCAGTACTTC.

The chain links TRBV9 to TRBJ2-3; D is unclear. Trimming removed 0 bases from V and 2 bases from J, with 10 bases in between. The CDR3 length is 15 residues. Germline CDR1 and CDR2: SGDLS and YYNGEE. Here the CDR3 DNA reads TGTGCCAGCAGCGTAGGCGGACGGACCACAGATACGCAGTATTTT. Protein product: CASSVGGRTTDTQYF.

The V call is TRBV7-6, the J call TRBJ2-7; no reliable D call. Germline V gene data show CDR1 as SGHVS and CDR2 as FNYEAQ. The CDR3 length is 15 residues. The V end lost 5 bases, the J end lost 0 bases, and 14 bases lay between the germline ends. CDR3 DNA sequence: TGTGCCAGCAGCCCAGCCACGCGCGGCTCCTACGAGCAGTACTTC. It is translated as CASSPATRGSYEQYF.

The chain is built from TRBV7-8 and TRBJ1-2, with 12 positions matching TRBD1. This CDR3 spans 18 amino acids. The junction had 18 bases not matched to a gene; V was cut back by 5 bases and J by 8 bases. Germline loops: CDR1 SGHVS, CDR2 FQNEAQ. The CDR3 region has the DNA TGTGCCAGCAGCCTATTCCGGGACAGGGGGCTAATTGGGTCGGGCTACACCTTC. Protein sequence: CASSLFRDRGLIGSGYTF.

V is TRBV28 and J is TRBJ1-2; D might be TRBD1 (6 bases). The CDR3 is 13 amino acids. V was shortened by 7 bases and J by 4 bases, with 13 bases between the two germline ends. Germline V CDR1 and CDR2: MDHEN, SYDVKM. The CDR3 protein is CASKTGTVYGYTF. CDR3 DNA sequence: TGTGCCAGCAAGACAGGCACTGTCTATGGCTACACCTTC.

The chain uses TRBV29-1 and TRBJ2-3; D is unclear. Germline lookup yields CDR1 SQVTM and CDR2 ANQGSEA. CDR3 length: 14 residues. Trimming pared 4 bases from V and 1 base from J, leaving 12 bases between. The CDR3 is CSVVWTPGTDTQYF. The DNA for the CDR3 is TGCAGCGTTGTATGGACCCCCGGCACAGATACGCAGTATTTT.

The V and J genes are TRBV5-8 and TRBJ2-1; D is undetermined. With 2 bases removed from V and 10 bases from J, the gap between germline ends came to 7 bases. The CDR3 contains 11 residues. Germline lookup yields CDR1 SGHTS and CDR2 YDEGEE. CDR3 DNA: TGTGCCAGCAGCTTAGTATTCGAGCAGTTCTTC. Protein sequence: CASSLVFEQFF.

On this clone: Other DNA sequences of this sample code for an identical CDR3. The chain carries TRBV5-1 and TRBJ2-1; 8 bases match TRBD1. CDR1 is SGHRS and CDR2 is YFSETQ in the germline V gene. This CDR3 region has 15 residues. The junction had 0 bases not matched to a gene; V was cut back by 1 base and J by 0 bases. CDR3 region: CASSLQGASYNEQFF. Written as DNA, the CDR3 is TGCGCCAGCAGCTTGCAGGGGGCCTCCTACAATGAGCAGTTCTTC.

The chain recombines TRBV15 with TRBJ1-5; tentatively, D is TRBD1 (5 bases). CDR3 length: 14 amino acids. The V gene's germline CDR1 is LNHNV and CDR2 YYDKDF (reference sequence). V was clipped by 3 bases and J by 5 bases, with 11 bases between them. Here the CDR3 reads CATSRFQGDQPQHF. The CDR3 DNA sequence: TGTGCCACCAGCAGGTTCCAGGGAGATCAGCCCCAGCATTTT. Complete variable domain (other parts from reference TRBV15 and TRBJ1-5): DAMVIQNPRYQVTQFGKPVTLSCSQTLNHNVMYWYQQKSSQAPKLLFHYYDKDFNNEADTPDNFQSRRPNTSFCFLDIRSPGLGDTAMYLCATSRFQGDQPQHFGDGTRLSIL.

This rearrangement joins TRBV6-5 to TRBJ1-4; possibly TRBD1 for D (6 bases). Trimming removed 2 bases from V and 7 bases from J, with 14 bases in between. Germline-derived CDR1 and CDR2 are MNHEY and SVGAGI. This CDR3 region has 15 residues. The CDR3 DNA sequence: TGTGCCAGCAGTTACCGGGGGGCGGTGGGTGAAAAACTGTTTTTT. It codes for CASSYRGAVGEKLFF.

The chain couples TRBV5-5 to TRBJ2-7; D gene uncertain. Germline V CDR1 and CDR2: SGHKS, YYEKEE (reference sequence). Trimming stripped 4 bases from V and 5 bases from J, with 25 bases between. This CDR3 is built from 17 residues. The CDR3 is CASSPFGQGPGFHEQYF. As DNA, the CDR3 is TGTGCCAGCAGCCCTTTCGGCCAAGGGCCCGGGTTCCACGAGCAGTACTTC. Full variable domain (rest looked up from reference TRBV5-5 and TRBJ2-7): DAGVTQSPTHLIKTRGQQVTLRCSPISGHKSVSWYQQVLGQGPQFIFQYYEKEERGRGNFPDRFSARQFPNYSSELNVNALLLGDSALYLCASSPFGQGPGFHEQYFGPGTRLTVT.

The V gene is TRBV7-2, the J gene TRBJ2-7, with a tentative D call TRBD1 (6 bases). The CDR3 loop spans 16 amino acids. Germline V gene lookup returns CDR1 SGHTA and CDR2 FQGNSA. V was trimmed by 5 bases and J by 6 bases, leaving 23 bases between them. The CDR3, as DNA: TGTGCCAGCAGCATATCCACAGGGAACCCCCGTGGCGAGCAGTACTTC. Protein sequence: CASSISTGNPRGEQYF.

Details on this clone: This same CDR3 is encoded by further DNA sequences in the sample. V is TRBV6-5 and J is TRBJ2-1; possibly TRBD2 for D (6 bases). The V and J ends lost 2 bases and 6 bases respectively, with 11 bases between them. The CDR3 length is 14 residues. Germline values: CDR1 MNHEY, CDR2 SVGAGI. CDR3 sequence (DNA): TGTGCCAGCAGTTACGGGGGGACCCCCAATGAGCAGTTCTTC. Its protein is CASSYGGTPNEQFF.

The CDR3 DNA follows: TGTGCCAGCAGAGCGGGAGTGGGAGATACGCAGTATTTT. Translating it yields CASRAGVGDTQYF. The chain is built from TRBV2 and TRBJ2-3, with TRBD2 identical over 8 bases. V lost 6 bases and J lost 5; bases outside the gene matches: 4. CDR3 length: 13 residues. The germline V gene has CDR1 SNHLY and CDR2 FYNNEI. The complete variable domain, with remaining parts taken from reference TRBV2 and TRBJ2-3, reads EPEVTQTPSHQVTQMGQEVILRCVPISNHLYFYWYRQILGQKVEFLVSFYNNEISEKSEIFDDQFSVERPDGSNFTLKIRSTKLEDSAMYFCASRAGVGDTQYFGPGTRLTVL.

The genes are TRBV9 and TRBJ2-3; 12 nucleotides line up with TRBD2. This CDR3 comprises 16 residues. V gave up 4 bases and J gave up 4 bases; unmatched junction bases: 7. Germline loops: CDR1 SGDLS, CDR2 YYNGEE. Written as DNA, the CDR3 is TGTGCCAGCAGCTTACTGACTAGCGGGAGAGCAGATACGCAGTATTTT. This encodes CASSLLTSGRADTQYF.